A single sample gave rise to the 31 T cell receptor beta chains below, sequenced in a study of cytomegalovirus exposure and HLA in healthy donors. PCR primers comprised 60 Vbeta and 13 Jbeta primers. This table comes from immunoSEQ multiplex PCR, and its TCRdb copy is limited to in-frame clones, with some not included. The sample includes over 95,000 clones, around three quarters of them seen just once. Sequenced: PBMCs. All receptors come from a human donor in good health.

This sequence joins TRBV2 and TRBJ2-7; 8 bases line up with TRBD2. The germline CDR1 and CDR2 sequences are SNHLY and FYNNEI. The length of the CDR3 is 13 residues. Trimming cost V 6 bases and J 7 bases; bases outside gene matches: 8. CDR3 in DNA: TGTGCCAGCAGCCACCCGGGACTAGAGGAGCAGTACTTC. Residues: CASSHPGLEEQYF.

With respect to this clone: One end of the junction does not line up with germline, which may come from a read error. The rearrangement uses TRBV28 and TRBJ1-3; TRBD1 matches at 10 bases. The CDR3 runs to 14 residues. Germline-derived CDR1 and CDR2 are MDHEN and SYDVKM. The CDR3 DNA reads TGTGCCAGCAGTTTACGACAGGGGGCCATTTCTACGAGTTTT. Protein sequence: CASSLRQGAISTSF.

The chain carries TRBV19 and TRBJ2-1, with 8 bases identical to TRBD2. The germline CDR1 and CDR2 sequences are LNHDA and SQIVND (reference sequence). The CDR3 loop spans 15 amino acids. Unmatched junction bases numbered 4, after V lost 6 bases and J lost 0 bases. For the CDR3, the DNA is TGTGCCAGTAGAACCAGCGGGAGCTCCTACAATGAGCAGTTCTTC. Translation gives CASRTSGSSYNEQFF.

The chain employs TRBV6-5 and TRBJ1-1; D gene ambiguous. Trimming removed 5 bases from V and 11 bases from J, with 18 bases in between. The CDR3 has 13 amino acids. Per the germline V gene, CDR1 is MNHEY and CDR2 is SVGAGI. CDR3 nucleotides: TGTGCCAGCAGTGGCACTAAACCCCCCGGGGCTTTCTTT. Translated: CASSGTKPPGAFF.

The J gene is TRBJ1-2, the V gene TRBV30, with D tentatively TRBD1 (6 bases). Per the germline V gene, CDR1 is GTSNPN and CDR2 is SVGIG (reference sequence). The CDR3 length is 14 residues. Trimming removed 2 bases at V and 5 bases at J, with 15 bases between. The CDR3: CAWSPTDRWYGYTF. CDR3 nucleotides: TGTGCCTGGAGTCCGACAGACAGGTGGTATGGCTACACCTTC. Together with reference TRBV30 and TRBJ1-2, the CDR3 gives the full variable domain: SQTIHQWPATLVQPVGSPLSLECTVEGTSNPNLYWYRQAAGRGLQLLFYSVGIGQISSEVPQNLSASRPQDRQFILSSKKLLLSDSGFYLCAWSPTDRWYGYTFGSGTRLTVV.

The CDR3 coding sequence is TGTGCCAGCAGCTTAGGGTTAGTAATGAACACTGAAGCTTTCTTT. It translates to CASSLGLVMNTEAFF. V is TRBV7-2 and J is TRBJ1-1; D unresolved. The V end lost 1 base, the J end lost 0 bases, and 9 bases lay between the germline ends. This CDR3 comprises 15 residues. CDR1 is SGHTA, CDR2 FQGNSA, per germline. Using reference TRBV7-2 and TRBJ1-1 for the parts outside the CDR3, the full variable domain is GAGVSQSPSNKVTEKGKDVELRCDPISGHTALYWYRQSLGQGLEFLIYFQGNSAPDKSGLPSDRFSAERTGGSVSTLTIQRTQQEDSAVYLCASSLGLVMNTEAFFGQGTRLTVV.

The chain is built from TRBV5-4 and TRBJ1-4; TRBD1 matches 9 bases. V was clipped by 0 bases and J by 8 bases; unmatched bases: 11. Germline assignment: CDR1 SGHNT and CDR2 YYREEE (reference sequence). CDR3 size: 17 residues. The CDR3 here is CASSLAPSTGGKEKLFF. DNA for the CDR3: TGTGCCAGCAGCTTGGCCCCCTCAACAGGGGGCAAGGAAAAACTGTTTTTT. Filled out from reference TRBV5-4 and TRBJ1-4, the complete variable domain reads ETGVTQSPTHLIKTRGQQVTLRCSSQSGHNTVSWYQQALGQGPQFIFQYYREEENGRGNFPPRFSGLQFPNYSSELNVNALELDDSALYLCASSLAPSTGGKEKLFFGSGTQLSVL.

The chain combines TRBV19 with TRBJ1-2; TRBD1 agrees at 9 bases. Germline lookup yields CDR1 LNHDA and CDR2 SQIVND (reference sequence). The CDR3 is 14 amino acids. V shed 6 bases and J 8 bases; nucleotides not matched to a gene: 10. The CDR3 DNA follows: TGTGCCAGTAGACCGGGACAGGGACCTGGAGGCTACACCTTC. Protein sequence: CASRPGQGPGGYTF.

This clone was observed once. This chain connects TRBV6-5 to TRBJ2-7; D is unresolved. This CDR3 is built from 11 residues. V lost 6 bases to trimming and J lost 6 bases, with 9 bases between them. Germline values: CDR1 MNHEY, CDR2 SVGAGI. This chain's CDR3 is CASSDSGEQYF. The CDR3 DNA follows: TGTGCCAGCAGCGACTCGGGCGAGCAGTACTTC.

The CDR3 DNA is TGTGCCAGCAGCGAGTGGGCGAATTCACCCCTCCACTTT. Its protein product is CASSEWANSPLHF. The chain employs TRBV5-8 and TRBJ1-6, with D unclear. Germline CDR1 SGHTS, CDR2 YDEGEE. V lost 4 bases, J lost 7 bases, and 9 bases lay in between. The CDR3 length is 13 residues.

The chain combines TRBV7-9 with TRBJ2-7; weak D call: TRBD1 (6 bases). V lost 5 bases, J lost 2 bases, and 10 bases lay in between. Germline V gene data show CDR1 as SEHNR and CDR2 as FQNEAQ (reference sequence). The CDR3 has 13 residues. In DNA, the CDR3 is TGTGCCAGCAGCGGACAGCCTCCCTACGAGCAGTACTTC. Protein product: CASSGQPPYEQYF.

This chain uses TRBV2 with TRBJ2-1; 8 nucleotides match TRBD1. The V gene end was trimmed by 6 bases and the J gene end by 3 bases; junction bases not matched to a gene: 1. CDR3 size: 13 residues. Per germline, CDR1 SNHLY and CDR2 FYNNEI. This CDR3 reads CASSGQGYNEQFF. The DNA for the CDR3 is TGTGCCAGCAGCGGACAGGGCTACAATGAGCAGTTCTTC.

The V and J genes are TRBV20-1 and TRBJ1-2; no definite D call. Germline values: CDR1 DFQATT, CDR2 SNEGSKA (reference sequence). CDR3 length equals 11 residues. V lost 0 bases and J 8 bases, leaving 7 bases between the germline ends. CDR3 coding DNA: TGCAGTGCTAGAGATCGAGAAGGCTACACCTTC. It codes for CSARDREGYTF.

This chain links TRBV19 with TRBJ2-7, with TRBD2 matching 11 bases. Trimming took 4 bases from V and 0 from J; bases not matched to a gene: 2. Germline CDR1 reads LNHDA; CDR2 reads SQIVND (reference sequence). This CDR3 is built from 15 residues. This CDR3 reads CASSTSGRRSYEQYF. For the CDR3, the DNA is TGTGCCAGTAGTACTAGCGGGAGGCGCTCCTACGAGCAGTACTTC.

The rearrangement joins TRBV5-1 to TRBJ2-3; TRBD2 matches at 11 bases. CDR1 and CDR2 from the germline V gene are SGHRS and YFSETQ. The CDR3 spans 15 residues. J was trimmed by 5 bases and V by 7 bases; bases with no gene match: 9. CDR3 amino acids: CASEVAGGPVDTQYF. CDR3 nucleotide sequence: TGCGCCAGCGAGGTAGCGGGAGGGCCGGTAGATACGCAGTATTTT.

This chain joins TRBV7-2 and TRBJ2-3, with D possibly TRBD2 on 5 matching bases. Germline CDR1 is SGHTA and CDR2 is FQGNSA. The V end was cut by 5 bases, the J end by 0 bases, with 9 bases between. This CDR3 is 14 amino acids long. The CDR3 region is CASSRRTSTDTQYF. The CDR3 DNA reads as TGTGCCAGCAGCAGAAGGACTAGCACAGATACGCAGTATTTT.

The chain uses TRBV25-1 and TRBJ1-2; 8 nucleotides line up with TRBD1. The V segment lost 3 bases and the J segment 4 bases; nucleotides outside the gene matches: 4. In germline, CDR1 is MGHDK, CDR2 SYGVNS. The CDR3 length is 14 residues. CDR3 amino acids: CASSERGQVYGYTF. The CDR3 DNA reads as TGTGCCAGCAGTGAGCGGGGACAGGTCTATGGCTACACCTTC.

There are a few counts of this clone. The J gene is TRBJ2-3, the V gene TRBV19; 8 nucleotides match TRBD2. CDR1 is LNHDA and CDR2 is SQIVND in the germline V gene (reference sequence). The CDR3 is 16 residues long. Trimming at V came to 1 base and at J to 4 bases, leaving 7 bases not matched to a gene. The DNA of the CDR3 is TGTGCCAGTAGTATAGGGCCCGGGGGGGCGTCAGATACGCAGTATTTT. Amino acid sequence: CASSIGPGGASDTQYF.

The chain uses TRBV10-1 and TRBJ2-7, with a weak D call TRBD1 (6 bases). CDR1 is WNHNN, CDR2 SYGVQD, per germline (reference sequence). This CDR3 has 15 residues. V lost 0 bases, J lost 2 bases, and 11 bases lay in between. The CDR3 is CASSESPQGPYEQYF. CDR3 DNA sequence: TGCGCCAGCAGTGAGTCTCCACAGGGACCCTACGAGCAGTACTTC.

This clone was recorded once. The chain links TRBV19 to TRBJ1-1; 9 bases align to TRBD1. Losses at the gene ends were 3 bases for V and 4 bases for J; bases not matched to a gene: 9. This CDR3 is built from 16 residues. CDR1 LNHDA and CDR2 SQIVND come from the germline V gene (reference sequence). CDR3 in amino acids: CASSMRRTGVSTEAFF. CDR3 sequence (DNA): TGTGCCAGTAGTATGAGGAGGACAGGGGTCAGCACTGAAGCTTTCTTT.

Regarding this clone: The junction and the germline gene differ at one end; a read error may be behind it. The chain combines TRBV7-7 with TRBJ2-3, with no clear D. This CDR3 has 15 amino acids. The V gene's germline CDR1 is SSHAT and CDR2 FNYEAQ (reference sequence). The CDR3 coding sequence is TGTGCTAGCAGCTTGACGACTCAACGCACAGATACGCAGTATTTT. Translating gives CASSLTTQRTDTQYF.

The genes are TRBV7-2 and TRBJ1-2; D unresolved. This CDR3 is 12 amino acids long. CDR1 SGHTA and CDR2 FQGNSA come from the germline V gene. The V end was cut by 5 bases, the J end by 5 bases, with 9 bases between. The CDR3 DNA is TGTGCCAGCAGCCGGGAGGAGTATGGCTACACCTTC. It translates to CASSREEYGYTF.

This chain uses TRBV5-1 with TRBJ2-7; D gene uncertain. CDR3 length: 14 residues. V was cut by 0 bases and J by 2 bases, with 9 bases left in between. Looked up from germline, CDR1 is SGHRS and CDR2 is YFSETQ. The CDR3: CASSLEDNPYEQYF. DNA of the CDR3: TGCGCCAGCAGCTTGGAAGACAACCCCTACGAGCAGTACTTC.

Only a few counts were recorded for this clone. DNA of the CDR3: TGTGCCAGCAGCGGGGACAGGCCTAGCACAGATACGCAGTATTTT. Residues: CASSGDRPSTDTQYF. The chain uses TRBV5-6 and TRBJ2-3, with 8 bases fitting TRBD1. Germline V gene data show CDR1 as SGHDT and CDR2 as YYEEEE. Germline trimming cut 4 bases from V and 0 bases from J; bases unmatched to any gene: 4. This CDR3 region has 15 residues.

This chain uses TRBV6-5 with TRBJ1-6; possibly TRBD1 for D (5 bases). Trimming pared 5 bases from V and 10 bases from J, leaving 12 bases between. Per germline, CDR1 MNHEY and CDR2 SVGAGI. The CDR3 length is 13 residues. The DNA for the CDR3 is TGTGCCAGCAGTCCTACCCCAGGGTCACCCCTCCACTTT. It specifies CASSPTPGSPLHF.

The rearrangement joins TRBV9 to TRBJ2-7; 7 positions match TRBD1. This CDR3 spans 13 amino acids. J gave up 3 bases and V 3 bases, and 3 bases lay outside the gene matches. From germline, CDR1 is SGDLS and CDR2 YYNGEE. This chain's CDR3 is CASSGGQLYEQYF. The CDR3 DNA is TGTGCCAGCAGCGGGGGACAGCTCTACGAGCAGTACTTC.

The J gene is TRBJ2-2, the V gene TRBV27; D is perhaps TRBD1 (6 bases). Germline CDR1 is MNHEY and CDR2 is SMNVEV (reference sequence). The germline V and J ends were trimmed by 4 bases and 6 bases, with 6 bases remaining between them. The CDR3 runs 12 residues. The CDR3 reads CASSYRAGELFF. The DNA for the CDR3 is TGTGCCAGCAGTTACAGGGCCGGGGAGCTGTTTTTT.

The chain recombines TRBV6-4 with TRBJ2-7; D ambiguous. Trimming cost V 8 bases and J 3 bases, with 11 bases left between them. CDR3 length equals 12 residues. CDR1 is MRHNA, CDR2 SNTAGT, per germline. Here the CDR3 DNA reads TGTGCCAGCTCCCGGGTTATCTACGAGCAGTACTTC. Protein product: CASSRVIYEQYF.

The chain carries TRBV5-5 and TRBJ2-3; D is unclear. CDR1 and CDR2 from the germline V gene are SGHKS and YYEKEE (reference sequence). V lost 1 base to trimming and J lost 0 bases, with 18 bases between them. The CDR3 covers 18 residues. CDR3 sequence: CASSLTYPLSLSTDTQYF. Here the CDR3 DNA reads TGTGCCAGCAGCTTGACTTATCCCCTTAGTCTTAGCACAGATACGCAGTATTTT.

The rearrangement links TRBV7-2 to TRBJ1-2; D perhaps matches TRBD1 (6 bases). In germline, CDR1 is SGHTA, CDR2 FQGNSA. V lost 4 bases, J lost 4 bases, and 16 bases lay in between. The length of the CDR3 is 15 residues. CDR3 DNA: TGTGCCAGCAGCTCCTCATTCACAGGGATCTATGGCTACACCTTC. It translates to CASSSSFTGIYGYTF.

The genes are TRBV15 and TRBJ2-2, with 8 bases aligning to TRBD1. CDR1 LNHNV and CDR2 YYDKDF come from the germline V gene (reference sequence). With V trimmed by 5 bases and J by 7 bases, 6 bases remained unmatched. The CDR3 contains 14 residues. The CDR3 nucleotides read TGTGCCACCAGCTCCAGGGGGCTGGTCGGGGAGCTGTTTTTT. It codes for CATSSRGLVGELFF.